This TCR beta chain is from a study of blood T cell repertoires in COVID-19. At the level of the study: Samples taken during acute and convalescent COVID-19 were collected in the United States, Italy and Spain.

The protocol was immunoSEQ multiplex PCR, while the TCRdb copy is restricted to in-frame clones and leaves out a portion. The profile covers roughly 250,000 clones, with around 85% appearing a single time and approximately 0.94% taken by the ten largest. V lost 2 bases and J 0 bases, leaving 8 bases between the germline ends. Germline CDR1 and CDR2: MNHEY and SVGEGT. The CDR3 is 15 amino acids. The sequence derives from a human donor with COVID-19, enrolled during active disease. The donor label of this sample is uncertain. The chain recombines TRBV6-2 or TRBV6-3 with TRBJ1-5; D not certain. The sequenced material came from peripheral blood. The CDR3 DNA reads TGTGCCAGCAGTTACGCCCAGAATAGCAATCAGCCCCAGCATTTT. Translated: CASSYAQNSNQPQHF.